The 19 T cell receptor beta chains below were found in one sample sequenced in a study of blood T cell repertoires in COVID-19. TCRdb's table, derived via immunoSEQ multiplex PCR, lists solely in-frame clones and lacks some. Seen here are a few hundred thousand clones, around 81% observed once, and the top ten hold roughly 3.1%. The sequenced sample consisted of PBMCs or T cells enriched from blood (not recorded which). The receptor source for this set is a man in his fifties or sixties who had recovered from COVID-19.

V is TRBV10-3 and J is TRBJ1-1; D unclear. V dropped 7 bases and J dropped 0 bases, with 9 bases sitting between them. In germline, CDR1 is ENHRY, CDR2 SYGVKD. The CDR3 totals 13 residues. CDR3 amino acids: CAIKATLNTEAFF. CDR3 sequence (DNA): TGTGCCATCAAAGCCACCCTGAACACTGAAGCTTTCTTT.

The CDR3 reads CASSGGPNTEAFF. The CDR3, as DNA: TGTGCCAGCAGCGGGGGCCCGAACACTGAAGCTTTCTTT. V and J are TRBV9 and TRBJ1-1; maybe TRBD1 (5 bases). With 3 bases removed from V and 1 base from J, the gap between germline ends came to 7 bases. The germline CDR1 and CDR2 sequences are SGDLS and YYNGEE. This CDR3 contains 13 residues.

This chain uses TRBV28 with TRBJ2-2, with 10 positions matching TRBD1. The CDR3 sequence is 16 residues long. The germline gives CDR1 MDHEN, CDR2 SYDVKM. Germline trimming cut 3 bases from V and 4 bases from J; bases unmatched to any gene: 5. The CDR3 bases are TGTGCCAGCAGTTTTGGACAGGGGGACCCCACCGGGGAGCTGTTTTTT. Residues: CASSFGQGDPTGELFF.

DNA of the CDR3: TGTGCCAGCAGCGCTTACGGGACAGGAGTCTACGAGCAGTACTTC. It is translated as CASSAYGTGVYEQYF. The chain uses TRBV9 and TRBJ2-7, with 8 bases aligning to TRBD1. Germline assignment: CDR1 SGDLS and CDR2 YYNGEE. Trimming cost V 3 bases and J 3 bases; bases outside gene matches: 8. The CDR3 contains 15 residues.

The chain is built from TRBV7-3 and TRBJ2-1; 16 nucleotides line up with TRBD2. The V and J ends lost 4 bases and 12 bases, in that order; junction bases with no gene match: 3. The CDR3 extends over 14 amino acids. Germline values: CDR1 SGHTA, CDR2 FQGTGA. CDR3 nucleotides: TGTGCCAGCAGCTCGGGACTAGCGGGGGGGCGGCAGTTCTTC. The encoded protein is CASSSGLAGGRQFF.

J is TRBJ1-5 and V is TRBV11-2; D might be TRBD1 (5 bases). CDR3 size: 15 residues. Per germline, CDR1 SGHAT and CDR2 FQNNGV. V was shortened by 5 bases and J by 6 bases, with 17 bases between the two germline ends. CDR3 in amino acids: CASSPGTREGQPQHF. CDR3 in DNA: TGTGCCAGCAGCCCGGGGACTCGAGAAGGTCAGCCCCAGCATTTT. Full variable domain (rest looked up from reference TRBV11-2 and TRBJ1-5): EAGVAQSPRYKIIEKRQSVAFWCNPISGHATLYWYQQILGQGPKLLIQFQNNGVVDDSQLPKDRFSAERLKGVDSTLKIQPAKLEDSAVYLCASSPGTREGQPQHFGDGTRLSIL.

The J gene is TRBJ1-1, the V gene TRBV9, with 9 bases lining up with TRBD1. The trim removed 3 bases at V and 0 bases at J, leaving 9 bases unmatched. This CDR3 comprises 17 residues. Per the germline V gene, CDR1 is SGDLS and CDR2 is YYNGEE. The CDR3 is CASSAWDRVGVNTEAFF. The DNA for the CDR3 is TGTGCCAGCAGCGCGTGGGACAGGGTGGGTGTGAACACTGAAGCTTTCTTT.

The rearrangement joins TRBV24-1 to TRBJ2-1; 8 bases agree with TRBD1. Germline CDR1 and CDR2: KGHDR and SFDVKD. The CDR3 is 15 amino acids. V shed 4 bases and J 8 bases; nucleotides not matched to a gene: 9. The CDR3 DNA is TGTGCCACCAGTGACGCGGGACAGGCGGCCTATGAGCAGTTCTTC. It codes for CATSDAGQAAYEQFF.

This clone was recorded only once. The chain recombines TRBV25-1 with TRBJ2-7; the D gene is possibly TRBD2 (5 bases). CDR1 and CDR2 (germline): MGHDK, SYGVNS. This CDR3 is built from 13 residues. Trimming shortened V by 7 bases and J by 1 base, and 11 bases separated the two germline ends. CDR3: CASKASGSYEQYF. CDR3 coding DNA: TGTGCCAGCAAGGCATCGGGGTCCTACGAGCAGTACTTC.

This clone was found a few times. The rearrangement links TRBV27 to TRBJ2-7, with TRBD2 matching 11 bases. The V and J ends lost 8 bases and 2 bases, in that order; junction bases with no gene match: 2. This CDR3 is built from 13 residues. The germline V gene encodes CDR1 MNHEY and CDR2 SMNVEV (reference sequence). CDR3 in DNA: TGTGCCAGCCGACTAGCGGGGACCTACGAGCAGTACTTC. As protein: CASRLAGTYEQYF.

The table lists this clone with a count of one. This chain links TRBV7-2 with TRBJ2-7, with 13 bases lining up with TRBD2. This CDR3 is built from 17 residues. With V trimmed by 2 bases and J by 2 bases, 6 bases remained unmatched. Germline CDR1 is SGHTA and CDR2 is FQGNSA. The CDR3 loop is CASSLSIGTSGAYEQYF. CDR3 nucleotide sequence: TGTGCCAGCAGCTTATCCATCGGGACTAGCGGGGCCTACGAGCAGTACTTC.

V is TRBV13 and J is TRBJ2-1; 9 bases are shared with TRBD1. Germline-derived CDR1 and CDR2 are PRHDT and FYEKMQ (reference sequence). Germline trimming cut 5 bases from V and 10 bases from J; bases unmatched to any gene: 12. The CDR3 is 15 amino acids. The CDR3 nucleotides read TGTGCCAGCAGCCTCATCCGGGACAGGGTTGGCGAGCAGTTCTTC. Protein sequence: CASSLIRDRVGEQFF. Full variable domain (outside the CDR3, taken from reference TRBV13 and TRBJ2-1): AAGVIQSPRHLIKEKRETATLKCYPIPRHDTVYWYQQGPGQDPQFLISFYEKMQSDKGSIPDRFSAQQFSDYHSELNMSSLELGDSALYFCASSLIRDRVGEQFFGPGTRLTVL.

The chain carries TRBV9 and TRBJ1-1, with D possibly matching TRBD1 (5 bases). Trimming pared 0 bases from V and 5 bases from J, leaving 14 bases between. CDR3 size: 15 residues. Germline-derived CDR1 and CDR2 are SGDLS and YYNGEE. CDR3 DNA: TGTGCCAGCAGCGTAGGGGGGGACCCGGGGACTGAAGCTTTCTTT. Translated: CASSVGGDPGTEAFF.

The rearrangement uses TRBV30 and TRBJ2-7; D is perhaps TRBD1 (7 bases). From germline, CDR1 is GTSNPN and CDR2 SVGIG (reference sequence). V was shortened by 8 bases and J by 3 bases, with 14 bases between the two germline ends. The CDR3 totals 12 residues. The DNA for the CDR3 is TGTGCCGGGGGGACAGCCGACTACGAGCAGTACTTC. Translating it yields CAGGTADYEQYF.

This clone was counted only a few times. The chain links TRBV11-3 to TRBJ1-1; a possible D gene is TRBD1 (5 bases). Trimming pared 5 bases from V and 5 bases from J, leaving 12 bases between. Germline CDR1 and CDR2: SGHNT and YENEEA. This CDR3 has 13 residues. The CDR3 DNA sequence: TGTGCCAGCAGCAGCGGGGGTAAGACTGAAGCTTTCTTT. This translates into CASSSGGKTEAFF.

J is TRBJ1-6 and V is TRBV29-1; 9 positions agree with TRBD1. Germline V gene lookup returns CDR1 SQVTM and CDR2 ANQGSEA. Losses at the gene ends were 5 bases for V and 8 bases for J; bases not matched to a gene: 4. The CDR3 contains 13 residues. Here the CDR3 reads CSVTGGGDSPLHF. CDR3 DNA: TGCAGCGTTACAGGGGGCGGCGATTCACCCCTCCACTTT. The full variable domain, its missing parts supplied by reference TRBV29-1 and TRBJ1-6, is SAVISQKPSRDICQRGTSLTIQCQVDSQVTMMFWYRQQPGQSLTLIATANQGSEATYESGFVIDKFPISRPNLTFSTLTVSNMSPEDSSIYLCSVTGGGDSPLHFGNGTRLTVT.

In its sample, this clone was seen a few times. CDR3: CASSLGLAGSYEQYF. The CDR3 bases are TGTGCCAGCAGCTTAGGACTAGCGGGGTCCTACGAGCAGTACTTC. This chain links TRBV7-3 with TRBJ2-7; TRBD2 matches 12 bases. CDR3 size: 15 residues. V was clipped by 2 bases and J by 1 base; unmatched bases: 0. The germline CDR1 and CDR2 sequences are SGHTA and FQGTGA.

The rearrangement links TRBV19 to TRBJ2-1; D might be TRBD2 (6 bases). CDR3 length equals 11 residues. Germline CDR1 and CDR2: LNHDA and SQIVND (reference sequence). V was pared by 3 bases and J by 11 bases, with 8 bases between. The CDR3 loop is CASSMGTQQFF. The DNA of the CDR3 is TGTGCCAGTAGTATGGGGACTCAGCAGTTCTTC.

CDR3 sequence reads: CASSQESPAASASNYEQYF. CDR3 DNA: TGTGCCAGCAGCCAAGAGTCCCCCGCGGCTAGCGCCAGTAATTACGAGCAGTACTTC. The V gene is TRBV3-1 (or the pseudogene TRBV3-2), the J gene TRBJ2-7, with D possibly being TRBD2 (6 bases). Germline V lookup: CDR1 LGHDT, CDR2 YNNKEL (reference sequence). Trimming removed 0 bases from V and 4 bases from J, with 25 bases in between. This CDR3 spans 19 amino acids.